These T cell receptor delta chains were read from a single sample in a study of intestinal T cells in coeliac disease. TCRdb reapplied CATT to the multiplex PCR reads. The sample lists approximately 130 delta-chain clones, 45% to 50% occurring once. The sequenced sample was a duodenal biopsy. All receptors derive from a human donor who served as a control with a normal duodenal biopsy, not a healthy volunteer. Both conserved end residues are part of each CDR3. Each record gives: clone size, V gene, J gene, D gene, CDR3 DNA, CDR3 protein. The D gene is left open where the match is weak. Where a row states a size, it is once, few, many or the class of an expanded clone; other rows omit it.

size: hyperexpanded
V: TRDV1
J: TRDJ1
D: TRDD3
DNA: TGTGCTCTTGGGGAAGACGTACCTTACCTTAGGAGGGTGCCTGGGGGATCCAAAGTTTTTACGTACACCGATAAACTCATCTTT
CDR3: CALGEDVPYLRRVPGGSKVFTYTDKLIF

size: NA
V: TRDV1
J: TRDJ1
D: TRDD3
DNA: TGTGCTCTTGGGGCTATCCCCATTGTAGGTCCGGGGGATCGAAGGTACACCGATAAACTCATCTTT
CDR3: CALGAIPIVGPGDRRYTDKLIF

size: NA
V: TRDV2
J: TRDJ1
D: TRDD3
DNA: TGTGCCTGTGACAGACTGGGGGATACCGATAAACTCATCTTT
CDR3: CACDRLGDTDKLIF

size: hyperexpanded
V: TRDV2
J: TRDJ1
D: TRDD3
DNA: TGTGCCTGTGACCAGGTACTGGGGGATATCCCGTACACCGATAAACTCATCTTT
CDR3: CACDQVLGDIPYTDKLIF

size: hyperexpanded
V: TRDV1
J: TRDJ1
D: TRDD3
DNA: TGTGCTCTTGGGGAACTTCTGGCACCAAGCGGTCTACTGGGGGATACAGCGGACGATAAACTCATCTTT
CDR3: CALGELLAPSGLLGDTADDKLIF

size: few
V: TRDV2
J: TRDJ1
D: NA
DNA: TGTGCCTTCGTGAAGGTGGTAACGTCCCCTAAACTCATCTTT
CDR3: CAFVKVVTSPKLIF

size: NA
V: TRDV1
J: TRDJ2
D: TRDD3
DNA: TGTGCTCTTGGGGCCCCCCGGGTTTTCGGCACCGCACTGGGGGACCTAGCTTTGACAGCACAACTCTTCTTT
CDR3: CALGAPRVFGTALGDLALTAQLFF

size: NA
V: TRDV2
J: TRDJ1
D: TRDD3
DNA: TGTGCCTGTGACAATTGCACCTACTGGGGGGCCAAGGGGACCGATAAACTCATCTTT
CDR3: CACDNCTYWGAKGTDKLIF

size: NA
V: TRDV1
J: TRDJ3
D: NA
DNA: TGTGCTCTTGGGGCCGCCCCTAAGCGTGGGGGGCCCAAGACGCGCTCCTGGGACACCCGACAGATGTTTTTC
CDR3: CALGAAPKRGGPKTRSWDTRQMFF

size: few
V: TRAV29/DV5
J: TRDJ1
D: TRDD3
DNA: TGTGCAGCAAGAGGGACCTACAAGCCTGTACTGGGGGAAACGCGCGACACCGATAAACTCATCTTT
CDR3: CAARGTYKPVLGETRDTDKLIF

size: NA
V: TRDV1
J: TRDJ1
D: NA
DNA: TGTGCTCTTGGGGGCCCGAAGGCCTTCCTATATCGCGACTACTGGGGGACTTCGAGCACCGATAAACTCATCTTT
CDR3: CALGGPKAFLYRDYWGTSSTDKLIF

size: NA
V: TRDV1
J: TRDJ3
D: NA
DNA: TGTGCTCTTGGGGCCGCCCCTAAGCGTGGGGGGCCCTTGACGCGCTCCTGGGACACCCGACAGATGTTTTTC
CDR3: CALGAAPKRGGPLTRSWDTRQMFF

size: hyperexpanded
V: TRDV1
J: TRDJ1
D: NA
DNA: TGTGCTCTTGGGGAACTTCGACGCCTCCGGGATAAACTCATCTTT
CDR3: CALGELRRLRDKLIF

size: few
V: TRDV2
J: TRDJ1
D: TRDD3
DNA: TGTGCCTTCCTTCTTCTGGGGGACACCGATAAACTCATCTTT
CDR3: CAFLLLGDTDKLIF